Listed below are T cell receptor beta chains from one sample, sequenced in a study of CD8+CD57+ T cells in acquired aplastic anemia. From the reads, TCRdb called clonotypes with MiXCR, one entry per CDR3 protein. The data contain around 430,000 distinct CDR3 sequences, approximately 32% of them singletons. The sample was sorted CD4+, CD8+, or CD8+CD57+ T cells (not recorded which) from PBMCs. These receptors were collected from a human donor with aplastic anemia. CDR3s include the opening cysteine and the closing phenylalanine or tryptophan. The D gene is left open where the match is weak. Clone size, where shown, is once, few, many, or a class for clones that have expanded.

size: few
D: NA
V: TRBV3-1
J: TRBJ1-3
CDR3: CASSQEDKAFW
DNA: TGTGCCAGCAGCCAAGAAGACAAGGCCTTCTGG

size: many
D: NA
V: TRBV20-1
J: TRBJ1-1
CDR3: CSARVHGTTNTEAFF
DNA: TGCAGTGCTAGAGTTCACGGGACAACGAACACTGAAGCTTTCTTT

size: few
D: NA
V: TRBV6-1
J: TRBJ2-7
CDR3: CASSRTGISYEQYF
DNA: TGTGCCAGCAGCCGAACAGGGATCTCCTACGAGCAGTACTTC

size: many
D: NA
V: TRBV29-1
J: TRBJ1-1
CDR3: CSVARGGEAFF
DNA: TGCAGCGTTGCCAGAGGGGGAGAAGCTTTCTTT

size: few
D: TRBD2
V: TRBV5-1
J: TRBJ2-7
CDR3: CASSPSGSDREQYF
DNA: TGCGCCAGCAGCCCAAGCGGGAGCGATCGCGAGCAGTACTTC

size: many
D: TRBD1
V: TRBV10-1
J: TRBJ2-1
CDR3: CASSEYRGYEQFF
DNA: TGCGCCAGCAGTGAGTACAGGGGGTATGAGCAGTTCTTC

size: many
D: TRBD1
V: TRBV7-2
J: TRBJ2-5
CDR3: CASSADRGQETQYF
DNA: TGTGCCAGCAGCGCCGACAGGGGCCAGGAGACCCAGTACTTC

size: NA
D: NA
V: TRBV25-1
J: TRBJ1-6
CDR3: CASSEYGEANSPLHF
DNA: TGTGCCAGCAGTGAATATGGCGAGGCCAATTCACCCCTCCACTTT

size: NA
D: NA
V: TRBV6-1
J: TRBJ2-3
CDR3: CASRSGHEGVTDTQYF
DNA: TGTGCCAGCAGGAGCGGTCACGAGGGGGTTACAGATACGCAGTATTTT

size: NA
D: NA
V: TRBV7-2
J: TRBJ2-5
CDR3: CASSHRLGQETQYF
DNA: TGTGCCAGCAGCCATCGACTGGGCCAAGAGACCCAGTACTTC

size: many
D: TRBD1
V: TRBV24-1
J: TRBJ2-1
CDR3: CATSDSGTATYNEQFF
DNA: TGTGCCACCAGTGATTCCGGGACAGCAACCTACAATGAGCAGTTCTTC

size: NA
D: TRBD2
V: TRBV25-1
J: TRBJ2-7
CDR3: CASLRSGTSGRRNEQYF
DNA: TGTGCCAGCTTACGTTCCGGGACTAGCGGGAGGAGGAATGAGCAGTACTTC

size: NA
D: TRBD2
V: TRBV2
J: TRBJ2-2
CDR3: CASSLFPAGGAGELFF
DNA: TGTGCCAGCAGTTTATTCCCAGCGGGGGGTGCCGGGGAGCTGTTTTTT

size: NA
D: NA
V: TRBV9
J: TRBJ2-5
CDR3: CASSDRDEETQYF
DNA: TGTGCCAGCAGCGACAGGGATGAAGAGACCCAGTACTTC

size: few
D: TRBD1
V: TRBV20-1
J: TRBJ2-5
CDR3: CSAGPGQRETQYF
DNA: TGCAGTGCTGGACCGGGACAGCGAGAGACCCAGTACTTC

size: NA
D: NA
V: TRBV25-1
J: TRBJ2-7
CDR3: CASRDPAASYEQYF
DNA: TGTGCCAGCAGAGATCCGGCGGCCTCCTACGAGCAGTACTTC

size: NA
D: TRBD2
V: TRBV19
J: TRBJ2-7
CDR3: CASSIGAAGGYEQYF
DNA: TGTGCCAGTAGTATAGGGGCAGCGGGGGGCTACGAGCAGTACTTC

size: NA
D: NA
V: TRBV11-2
J: TRBJ2-3
CDR3: CASSFLAFHGTDTQYF
DNA: TGTGCCAGCAGCTTTCTAGCGTTTCATGGCACAGATACGCAGTATTTT

size: many
D: NA
V: TRBV24-1
J: TRBJ1-5
CDR3: CATSDRGFGNQPQHF
DNA: TGTGCCACCAGTGATCGAGGGTTTGGCAATCAGCCCCAGCATTTT

size: NA
D: NA
V: TRBV2
J: TRBJ2-6
CDR3: CASSFTGRRPSGVLTF
DNA: TGTGCCAGCAGTTTCACAGGGAGGCGACCCTCTGGGGTCCTGACTTTC

size: few
D: NA
V: TRBV7-3
J: TRBJ2-2
CDR3: CASSFPGTGELFF
DNA: TGTGCCAGCAGTTTTCCAGGAACCGGGGAGCTGTTTTTT

size: once
D: NA
V: TRBV27
J: TRBJ1-2
CDR3: CASSLDARASYGYTF
DNA: TGTGCCAGCAGTTTAGATGCCAGGGCGAGTTATGGCTACACCTTC

size: many
D: TRBD1
V: TRBV9
J: TRBJ2-2
CDR3: CASSVGRDRVTGELFF
DNA: TGTGCCAGCAGCGTAGGTCGCGACAGGGTCACCGGGGAGCTGTTTTTT

size: few
D: NA
V: TRBV6-2/TRBV6-3
J: TRBJ1-5
CDR3: CASSYSAGNGNQPQHF
DNA: TGTGCCAGCAGTTACTCGGCGGGAAACGGCAATCAGCCCCAGCATTTT

size: NA
D: NA
V: TRBV12-3/TRBV12-4
J: TRBJ1-1
CDR3: CASSFPRDLNTEAFF
DNA: TGTGCCAGCAGTTTCCCCCGGGACCTGAACACTGAAGCTTTCTTT

size: many
D: NA
V: TRBV15
J: TRBJ1-4
CDR3: CATSLGLDNEKLFF
DNA: TGTGCCACCAGCCTGGGGCTGGATAATGAAAAACTGTTTTTT

size: many
D: NA
V: TRBV6-5
J: TRBJ1-2
CDR3: CASSSPSGYTF
DNA: TGTGCCAGCAGTTCCCCCAGTGGCTACACCTTC

size: many
D: NA
V: TRBV2
J: TRBJ2-2
CDR3: CATKQDANTGELFF
DNA: TGTGCCACAAAACAGGATGCGAACACCGGGGAGCTGTTTTTT

size: NA
D: NA
V: TRBV5-4
J: TRBJ2-5
CDR3: CASSLTDQETQYF
DNA: TGTGCCAGCAGCTTGACAGACCAAGAGACCCAGTACTTC

size: NA
D: TRBD1
V: TRBV7-9
J: TRBJ1-6
CDR3: CASATGGNSPLHF
DNA: TGTGCCAGCGCTACAGGGGGTAATTCACCCCTCCACTTT

size: many
D: NA
V: TRBV20-1
J: TRBJ1-2
CDR3: CSASLDRIYGYTF
DNA: TGCAGTGCTAGTCTCGACAGGATTTATGGCTACACCTTC

size: NA
D: TRBD1
V: TRBV19
J: TRBJ2-7
CDR3: CASSLRTGEVF
DNA: TGTGCCAGTAGTCTCCGGACAGGGGAAGTCTTC

size: NA
D: NA
V: TRBV24-1
J: TRBJ2-5
CDR3: CASTRGANQETQYF
DNA: TGTGCCAGCACGCGCGGGGCCAACCAAGAGACCCAGTACTTC

size: many
D: NA
V: TRBV9
J: TRBJ2-7
CDR3: CASSVAPTVSYEQYF
DNA: TGTGCCAGCAGCGTAGCTCCTACCGTCTCCTACGAGCAGTACTTC

size: many
D: NA
V: TRBV7-2
J: TRBJ2-7
CDR3: CASSLWRSYEQYF
DNA: TGTGCCAGCAGCTTATGGCGGTCCTACGAGCAGTACTTC

size: few
D: NA
V: TRBV6-5
J: TRBJ2-6
CDR3: CASSYRESSGANVLTF
DNA: TGTGCCAGCAGTTACAGGGAGAGCTCTGGGGCCAACGTCCTGACTTTC

size: NA
D: NA
V: TRBV9
J: TRBJ2-1
CDR3: CASSVGPGTRGPNEQFF
DNA: TGTGCCAGCAGCGTAGGTCCCGGGACTAGGGGGCCCAATGAGCAGTTCTTC